This TCR beta chain was captured in a study of shared clonotypes between healthy human individuals. TCRdb's table, derived via immunoSEQ multiplex PCR, lists solely in-frame clones and lacks some. Among some 580,000 clones listed, approximately 97% were seen once. Germline values: CDR1 SGHNT, CDR2 YYREEE (reference sequence). Deletions cut 3 bases from V and 1 base from J, with 13 bases between. The CDR3 is 15 residues long. The chain has TRBV5-4 and TRBJ1-2; possibly TRBD1 for D (5 bases). This TCR was recovered from a woman aged 30 to 39 in good health. Sequenced material: naive CD4+ T cells sorted from blood. This sample's subset: CD45RA+ positively selected. The CDR3 sequence is CASSSLGGDNYGYTF. CDR3 DNA: TGTGCCAGCAGCTCCCTTGGGGGGGATAACTATGGCTACACCTTC.